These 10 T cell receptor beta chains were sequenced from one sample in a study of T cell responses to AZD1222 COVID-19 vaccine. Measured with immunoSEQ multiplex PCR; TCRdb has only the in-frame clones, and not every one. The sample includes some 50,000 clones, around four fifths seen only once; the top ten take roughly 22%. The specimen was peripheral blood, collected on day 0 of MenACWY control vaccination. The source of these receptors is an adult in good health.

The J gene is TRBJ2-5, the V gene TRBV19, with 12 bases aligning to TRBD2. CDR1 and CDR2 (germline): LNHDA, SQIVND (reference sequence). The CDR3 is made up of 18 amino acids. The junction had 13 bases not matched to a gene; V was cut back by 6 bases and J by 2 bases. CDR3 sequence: CASSCHHTTSGGQETQYF. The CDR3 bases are TGTGCCAGTAGCTGTCACCACACGACTAGCGGGGGACAAGAGACCCAGTACTTC.

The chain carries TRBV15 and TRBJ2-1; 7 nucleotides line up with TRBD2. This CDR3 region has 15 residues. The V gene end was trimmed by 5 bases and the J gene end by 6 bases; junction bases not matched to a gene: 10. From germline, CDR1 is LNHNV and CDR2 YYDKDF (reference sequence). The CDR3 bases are TGTGCCACCAGCCCGGACGAGCGGGAAAGCAATGAGCAGTTCTTC. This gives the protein CATSPDERESNEQFF.

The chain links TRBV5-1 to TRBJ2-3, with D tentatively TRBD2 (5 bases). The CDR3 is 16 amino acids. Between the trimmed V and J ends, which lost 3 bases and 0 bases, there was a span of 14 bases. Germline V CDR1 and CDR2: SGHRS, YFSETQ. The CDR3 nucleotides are TGCGCCAGCAGCTACCTAGGACTCTATAGCACAGATACGCAGTATTTT. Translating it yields CASSYLGLYSTDTQYF.

The CDR3 bases are TGTGCCAGCAGCCAAGATTTACAGGTCCCTGAAGCTTTCTTT. This translates into CASSQDLQVPEAFF. The gene calls are TRBV3-1 (or the pseudogene TRBV3-2) and TRBJ1-1, with D possibly TRBD1 on 5 matching bases. V lost 0 bases, J lost 6 bases, and 11 bases lay in between. The CDR3 is 14 residues long. Germline values: CDR1 LGHDT, CDR2 YNNKEL (reference sequence).

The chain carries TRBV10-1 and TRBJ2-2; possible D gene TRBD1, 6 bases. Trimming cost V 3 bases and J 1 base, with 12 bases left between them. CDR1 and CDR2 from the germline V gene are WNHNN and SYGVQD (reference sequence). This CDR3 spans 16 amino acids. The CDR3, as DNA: TGCGCCAGCAGTGAAAACAGGGCGGGGAACACCGGGGAGCTGTTTTTT. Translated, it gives CASSENRAGNTGELFF.

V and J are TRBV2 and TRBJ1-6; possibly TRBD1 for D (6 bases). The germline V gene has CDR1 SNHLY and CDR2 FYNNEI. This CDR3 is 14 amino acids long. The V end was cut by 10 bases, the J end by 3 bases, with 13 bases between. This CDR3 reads CAKSRTDYNSPLHF. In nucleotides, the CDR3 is TGTGCCAAATCCCGGACAGACTATAATTCACCCCTCCACTTT.

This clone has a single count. CDR3 DNA: TGTGCCAGCAGTTTTGATTTGGGGCGGAGTAGCGGGACCCAGTACTTC. This encodes CASSFDLGRSSGTQYF. The chain joins TRBV6-5 to TRBJ2-5; tentatively, D is TRBD2 (6 bases). Germline V gives CDR1 MNHEY, CDR2 SVGAGI. The CDR3 spans 16 residues. The V and J ends lost 4 bases and 7 bases respectively, with 22 bases between them.

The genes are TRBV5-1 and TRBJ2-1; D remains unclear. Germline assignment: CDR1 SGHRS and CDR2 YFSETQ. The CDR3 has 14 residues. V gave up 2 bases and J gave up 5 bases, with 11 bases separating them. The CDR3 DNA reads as TGCGCCAGCAGCTTTAGGTTAGACAACAATGAGCAGTTCTTC. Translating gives CASSFRLDNNEQFF.

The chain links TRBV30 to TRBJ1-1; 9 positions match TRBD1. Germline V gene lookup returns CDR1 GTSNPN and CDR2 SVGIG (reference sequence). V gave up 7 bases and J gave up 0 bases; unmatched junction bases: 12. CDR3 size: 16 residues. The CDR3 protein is CASNEGTGLMNTEAFF. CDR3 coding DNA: TGTGCCTCCAACGAAGGGACAGGGCTAATGAACACTGAAGCTTTCTTT. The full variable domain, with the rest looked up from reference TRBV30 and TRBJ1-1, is SQTIHQWPATLVQPVGSPLSLECTVEGTSNPNLYWYRQAAGRGLQLLFYSVGIGQISSEVPQNLSASRPQDRQFILSSKKLLLSDSGFYLCASNEGTGLMNTEAFFGQGTRLTVV.

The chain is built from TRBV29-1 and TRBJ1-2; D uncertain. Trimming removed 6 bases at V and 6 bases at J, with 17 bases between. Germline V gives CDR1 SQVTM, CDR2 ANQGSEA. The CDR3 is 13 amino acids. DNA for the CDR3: TGCAGCGTCGTGTTCTACTCGGCGGATGGCTACACCTTC. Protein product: CSVVFYSADGYTF. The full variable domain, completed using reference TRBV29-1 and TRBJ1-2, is SAVISQKPSRDICQRGTSLTIQCQVDSQVTMMFWYRQQPGQSLTLIATANQGSEATYESGFVIDKFPISRPNLTFSTLTVSNMSPEDSSIYLCSVVFYSADGYTFGSGTRLTVV.